The clone carrying this TCR beta chain was detected many times. This sample was taken from a study of human T cells and chemical hapten exposure. As to time point: patch test 1, 2 weeks after DPC sensitization. Described treatment: therapeutic diphenylcyclopropenone sensitization with weekly scalp DPC. TCRdb passed the RACE reads through MiXCR, listing each CDR3 protein once. The profile shows 370,000 or so distinct CDR3 sequences, 4.8% of them singletons. The sequences come from whole blood, collected in connection with sensitization to the hapten diphenylcyclopropenone (DPC). This clonotype was sampled from a woman aged 45-59 years with alopecia areata. Some clones in this sample may be carry-over from other donors' samples.

The CDR3 reads CASSVDEGEQYF. The CDR3 coding sequence is TGTGCCAGCAGCGTAGACGAGGGAGAGCAGTACTTC. This chain joins TRBV9 and TRBJ2-7; a weak D match, TRBD2 (5 bases). Trimming stripped 0 bases from V and 7 bases from J, with 8 bases between. Germline-derived CDR1 and CDR2 are SGDLS and YYNGEE. This CDR3 comprises 12 residues. Variable domain in full (rest from reference TRBV9 and TRBJ2-7): DSGVTQTPKHLITATGQRVTLRCSPRSGDLSVYWYQQSLDQGLQFLIQYYNGEERAKGNILERFSAQQFPDLHSELNLSSLELGDSALYFCASSVDEGEQYFGPGTRLTVT.